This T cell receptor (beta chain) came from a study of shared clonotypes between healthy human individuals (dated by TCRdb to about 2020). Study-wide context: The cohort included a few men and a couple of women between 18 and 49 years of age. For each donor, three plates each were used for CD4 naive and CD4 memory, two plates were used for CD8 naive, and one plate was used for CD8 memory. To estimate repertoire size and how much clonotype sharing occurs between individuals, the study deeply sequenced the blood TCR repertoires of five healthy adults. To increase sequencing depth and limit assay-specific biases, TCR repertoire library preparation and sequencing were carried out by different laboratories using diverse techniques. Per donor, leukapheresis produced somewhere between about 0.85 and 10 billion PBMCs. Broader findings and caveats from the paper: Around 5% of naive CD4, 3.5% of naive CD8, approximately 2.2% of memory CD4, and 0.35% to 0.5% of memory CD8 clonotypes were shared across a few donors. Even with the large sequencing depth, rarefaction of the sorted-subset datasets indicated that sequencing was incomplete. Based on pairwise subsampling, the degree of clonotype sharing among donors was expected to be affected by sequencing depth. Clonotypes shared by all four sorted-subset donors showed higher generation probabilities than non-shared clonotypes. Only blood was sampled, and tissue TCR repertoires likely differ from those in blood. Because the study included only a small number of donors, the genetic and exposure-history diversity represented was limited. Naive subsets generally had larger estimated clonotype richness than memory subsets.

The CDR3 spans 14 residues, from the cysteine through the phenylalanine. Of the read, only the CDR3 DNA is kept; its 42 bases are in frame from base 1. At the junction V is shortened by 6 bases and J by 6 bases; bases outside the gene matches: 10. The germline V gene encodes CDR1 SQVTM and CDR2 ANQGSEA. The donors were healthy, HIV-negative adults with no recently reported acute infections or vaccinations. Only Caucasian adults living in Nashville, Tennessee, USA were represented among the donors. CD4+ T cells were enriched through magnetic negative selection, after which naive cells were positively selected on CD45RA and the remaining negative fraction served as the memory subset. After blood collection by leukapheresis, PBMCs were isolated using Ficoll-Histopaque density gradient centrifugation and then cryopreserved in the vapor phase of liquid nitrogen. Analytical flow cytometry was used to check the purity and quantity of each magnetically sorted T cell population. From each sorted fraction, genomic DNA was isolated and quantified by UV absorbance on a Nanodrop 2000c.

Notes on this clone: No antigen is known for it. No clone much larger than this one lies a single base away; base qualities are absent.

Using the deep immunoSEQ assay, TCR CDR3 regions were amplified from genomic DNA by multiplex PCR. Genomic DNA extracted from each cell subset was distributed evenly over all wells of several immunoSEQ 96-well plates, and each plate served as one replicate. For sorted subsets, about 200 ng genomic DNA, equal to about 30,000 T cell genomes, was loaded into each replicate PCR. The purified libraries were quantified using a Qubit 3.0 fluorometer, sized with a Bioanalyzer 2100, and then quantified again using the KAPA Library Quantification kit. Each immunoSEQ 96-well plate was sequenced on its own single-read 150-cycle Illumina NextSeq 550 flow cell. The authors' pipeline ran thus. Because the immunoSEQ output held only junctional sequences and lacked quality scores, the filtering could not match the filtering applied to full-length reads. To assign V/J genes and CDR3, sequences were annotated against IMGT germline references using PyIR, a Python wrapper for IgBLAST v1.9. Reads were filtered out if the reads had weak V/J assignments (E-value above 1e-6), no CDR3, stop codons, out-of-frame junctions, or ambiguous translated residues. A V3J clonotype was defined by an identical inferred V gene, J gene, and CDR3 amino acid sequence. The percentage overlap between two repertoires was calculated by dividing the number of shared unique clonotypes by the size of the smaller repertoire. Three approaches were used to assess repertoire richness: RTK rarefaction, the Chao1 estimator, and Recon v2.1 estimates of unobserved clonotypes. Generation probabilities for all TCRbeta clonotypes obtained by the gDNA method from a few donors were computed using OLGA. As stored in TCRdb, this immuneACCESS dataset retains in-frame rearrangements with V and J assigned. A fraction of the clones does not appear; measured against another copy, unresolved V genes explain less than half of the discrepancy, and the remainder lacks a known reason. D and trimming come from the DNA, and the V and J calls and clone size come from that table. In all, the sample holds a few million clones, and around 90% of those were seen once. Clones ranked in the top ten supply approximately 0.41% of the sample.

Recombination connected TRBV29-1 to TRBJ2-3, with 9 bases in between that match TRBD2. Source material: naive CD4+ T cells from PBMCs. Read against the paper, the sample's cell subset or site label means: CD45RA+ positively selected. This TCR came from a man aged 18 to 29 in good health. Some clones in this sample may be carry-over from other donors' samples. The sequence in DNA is TGCAGCGTGCGGATAGCGGGAGACTTGGATACGCAGTATTTT. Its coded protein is CSVRIAGDLDTQYF.